This TCR beta chain comes out of a study of CD4 T cells in relation to SARS-CoV-2 and coronaviruses. Whole-study context: No peptide or an HIV-1 Nef peptide pool served as negative control. The HLA restriction of the shared crossreactive spike epitopes was mapped. Findings and caveats of the study: SARS-CoV-2-driven expansion was significantly weaker in crossreactive than monoreactive clones.

The unexposed donors gave CD4+ T cells in about 2011-2019, prior to COVID-19. CD4+ T cells were isolated from the cells after 10 days of culture. TCRdb's table, derived via immunoSEQ multiplex PCR, lists solely in-frame clones and lacks some. The sample lists under 20,000 clones, about 72% occurring once. Details on this clone: Its antigen is still unknown.

The sequencing sample was made of CD4+ T cells from PBMCs, cultured in vitro. The receptor was derived from a human donor in good health.

CDR3 DNA: TGCAGTGCTGGGGACACCGGGGAGCTGTTTTTT. Residues: CSAGDTGELFF. This chain joins TRBV20-1 and TRBJ2-2, with unresolved D. The CDR3 has 11 residues. Germline loops: CDR1 DFQATT, CDR2 SNEGSKA (reference sequence). Trimming removed 5 bases at V and 3 bases at J, with 4 bases between.